One T cell receptor (beta chain) is described in this entry. The antigen is not known. The source of the sample is a study of T cell repertoires in cytomegalovirus infection. Study background: It can be stated that public TCR beta signatures indicated CMV infection as well as a matching HLA type. Study-wide findings and caveats: HLA-C-restricted, CMV-specific TCR beta clonotypes were dominant ex vivo. The study identified carriers of CMV plus the relevant HLA from cumulative public TCR beta family frequency.

TCRdb re-analysed the reads in MiXCR, keeping a single row per CDR3 protein. The sample records 100,000 to 150,000 distinct CDR3 sequences, approximately 24% being singletons. The sample was PBMCs, sequenced either directly or after in vitro stimulation (not recorded which). The clonotype comes from a human donor in good health (CMV status not recorded). Some clones in this sample may be carry-over from other donors' samples.

The CDR3 region has the DNA TGCGCCAGCAGCCAAGGACCGGGAGTCCCAGATACGCAGTATTTT. Translated: CASSQGPGVPDTQYF. The V and J genes are TRBV4-3 and TRBJ2-3; D is possibly TRBD2 (6 bases). Germline V gene lookup returns CDR1 LGHNA and CDR2 YSLEER. V lost 1 base and J lost 4, with 12 bases in between. CDR3 length: 15 amino acids.